This entry features one T cell receptor (beta chain) sequence. Its antigen is currently unknown. The CDR3 is made up of 18 amino acids. CDR1 MGHRA and CDR2 YSYEKL come from the germline V gene. The junction had 5 bases not matched to a gene; V was cut back by 1 base and J by 0 bases. These data originate in a study of cytomegalovirus exposure and HLA in healthy donors. Study background: In a previous analysis, around 120 million unique TCR beta sequences were found from 150 million to 200 million T cells. Study-level points and caveats: Most of the TCR beta V segments (in an earlier analysis) were productive either about 87% or about 30% of the time. A later analysis found most CMV-associated TCR beta chains apparently HLA-restricted. Some TCR beta chains (about 180 of them) were listed as cytomegalovirus-associated.

Primers: 60 Vbeta forward and 13 Jbeta reverse. Repertoires were generated with immunoSEQ multiplex PCR, while TCRdb's copy carries only in-frame clones and drops some. Of about 180,000 clones listed, approximately 73% are singletons. Sample: PBMCs. The TCR originated in a woman aged 25 to 39 in good health and CMV-seropositive. This rearrangement joins TRBV4-1 to TRBJ2-3; TRBD2 matches 12 bases. The CDR3: CASSQAPGTSGSTDTQYF. The DNA of the CDR3 is TGCGCCAGCAGCCAAGCCCCCGGGACTAGCGGGAGCACAGATACGCAGTATTTT.